A selection of T cell receptor beta chains follows, all from one sample in a study of spatial heterogeneity in lung cancer. TCRdb ran MiXCR on the 5' RACE reads and lists one entry per CDR3 protein. The sample includes fewer than 15,000 distinct CDR3 sequences, more than 3% of them seen just once. Here the sequenced sample was lung tumor tissue, taken at surgery. The receptors shown here come from a male donor with early-stage non-small cell lung cancer. Both conserved end residues are part of each CDR3. The order of the fields is D gene, V gene, CDR3 protein. The D gene is left open where the match is weak.

TRBD2 TRBV2 CASSWTSGGQEQFF
NA TRBV10-2 CASSAGQAYNSPLHF
NA TRBV7-2 CASSRGGGNTDTQYF
NA TRBV6-1 CASSDSTGGSFLNEKLFF
TRBD1 TRBV28 CASRTGDLNTEAFF
NA TRBV28 CASSPSDRPITTTEAFF
NA TRBV10-3 CAISEPGTPLPAF
NA TRBV12-3/TRBV12-4 CESRGHGGETQYF
NA TRBV24-1 CATRGGGENQPQHF
TRBD1 TRBV29-1 CSVNRGTNEKLFF
NA TRBV4-2 CASSQEDPSALVRSTDTQYF
NA TRBV29-1 CSGLITETQYF
TRBD1 TRBV4-3 CASSYRGEDTDTQYF
NA TRBV7-6 CASSSLLGRQFGNEQFF